Below, one TCR beta chain is given with its context. Its antigen is as yet unknown. Germline CDR1 is SQVTM and CDR2 is ANQGSEA. Trimming took off 2 bases at V and 3 bases at J, with 9 bases between the two ends. The CDR3 consists of 13 residues. This sample was included in a study of T cell responses to AZD1222 COVID-19 vaccine. Clones were sequenced by immunoSEQ multiplex PCR, and TCRdb holds only the in-frame ones, with some missing. This table has 95,000 to 100,000 clones, roughly 87% appearing once. General study results and limits: Unmutated regions of variants are reportedly targeted by nearly half of spike-specific TCRs. Across spike, vaccine-associated CD4 TCRs were found, dominant at 160-218 and 743-854. Spike-specific TCR breadth and depth were elevated following two AZD1222 doses.

The sample here was peripheral blood, taken on day 0 of AZD1222 vaccination. The receptor was isolated from an adult in good health. The chain links TRBV29-1 to TRBJ2-3; possibly TRBD1 for D (7 bases). CDR3 region: CSVEQGGTDTQYF. DNA for the CDR3: TGCAGCGTTGAACAGGGGGGTACAGATACGCAGTATTTT.